This TCR beta chain originates from a study of blood T cell repertoires in COVID-19. At the level of the study: Sites across the United States, Italy and Spain contributed samples from acute and convalescent COVID-19. The analysed material was cDNA or gDNA that came from T cells, B-cell-depleted T cells, or PBMCs.

Assay: immunoSEQ multiplex PCR; the TCRdb copy retains only in-frame clones and omits some. The data contain over 300,000 clones, 89% of them singletons. The CDR3 covers 16 residues. The V gene end was trimmed by 4 bases and the J gene end by 1 base; junction bases not matched to a gene: 8. Germline CDR1 LGHDT, CDR2 YNNKEL (reference sequence). The chain couples TRBV3-1 (or the pseudogene TRBV3-2) to TRBJ2-5, with 8 nucleotides matching TRBD2. The sample consisted of peripheral blood. The clonotype originates from a man in his forties with acute or convalescent COVID-19. The CDR3 nucleotides read TGTGCCAGCAGCCCCCGGGAGGGCTTGTTCCAAGAGACCCAGTACTTC. As protein: CASSPREGLFQETQYF.